This T cell receptor beta chain came from a study of technical replicates of blood from a handful of donors. There are 14 residues in the CDR3. V was cut by 5 bases and J by 4 bases, with 9 bases left in between. In germline, CDR1 is MDHEN, CDR2 SYDVKM. The assay was immunoSEQ multiplex PCR, and TCRdb's table has in-frame clones only and misses some. The data show around 77,000 clones, with around 90% seen just once and 0.4% to 0.5% held by the top ten. The specimen sequenced was T cells isolated from PBMCs. The source is a human donor in good health. This sequence joins TRBV28 and TRBJ2-6; unclear D gene. CDR3 coding DNA: TGTGCCAGCAGTCCCCAAGCGGGGGCCAACGTCCTGACTTTC. Its translation: CASSPQAGANVLTF. Looking up the rest from reference TRBV28 and TRBJ2-6 gives the full variable domain: DVKVTQSSRYLVKRTGEKVFLECVQDMDHENMFWYRQDPGLGLRLIYFSYDVKMKEKGDIPEGYSVSREKKERFSLILESASTNQTSMYLCASSPQAGANVLTFGAGSRLTVL.